These T cell receptor beta chains were read from a single sample in a study of blood T cells in healthy people across ages. TCRdb reprocessed the 5' RACE reads with MiXCR, giving one entry per CDR3 protein. The sample includes approximately 800,000 distinct CDR3 sequences, 35% to 60% of them seen just once. The sample taken for sequencing was blood. Receptor source: a man at least 80 years old in good health. Each CDR3 is given with its conserved first and last residue. The D gene is left open where the match is weak. Where a row states a size, it is once, few, many or the class of an expanded clone; other rows omit it.

clone size,J gene,V gene,D gene,CDR3 length,CDR3 DNA,CDR3 protein
NA,TRBJ1-2,TRBV27,NA,13,TGTGCCAGCAGGAATTCGGGTGGCTATGGCTACACCTTC,CASRNSGGYGYTF
NA,TRBJ1-4,TRBV7-8,NA,15,TGTGCCAGCAGCTCGTTGGACAGCTATAATGAAAAACTGTTTTTT,CASSSLDSYNEKLFF
NA,TRBJ2-5,TRBV4-3,NA,15,TGCGCCAGCAGCCCCGGGACCCCTTTGGGCAATGAGCAGTACTTC,CASSPGTPLGNEQYF
few,TRBJ2-3,TRBV5-1,TRBD2,16,TGCGCCAGCAGCCGTCTAGCGGGAGGGATTACAGATACGCAGTATTTT,CASSRLAGGITDTQYF
few,TRBJ2-1,TRBV27,TRBD2,15,TGTGCCAGCAGTTTAGCGGGAGTGAAGGACAATGAGCAGTTCTTC,CASSLAGVKDNEQFF
few,TRBJ2-7,TRBV20-1,NA,16,TGCAGTGCTAGGCCCCCCGGGTACGGGAGCTCCTACGAGCAGTACTTC,CSARPPGYGSSYEQYF
NA,TRBJ1-5,TRBV12-3/TRBV12-4,NA,15,TGTGCCAGCAGTCGATTTCAGGCTAGCAATCAGCCCCAGCATTTT,CASSRFQASNQPQHF
NA,TRBJ2-3,TRBV20-1,NA,14,TGCAGTTCCCCTCCTGCAGGTCCCACAGATACGCAGTATTTT,CSSPPAGPTDTQYF
NA,TRBJ2-1,TRBV4-1,NA,17,TGCGCCAGCAGCCAAGAGTGGGCAGCTTGGTTGGACAATGAGCAGTTCTTC,CASSQEWAAWLDNEQFF
NA,TRBJ2-7,TRBV15,NA,14,TGTGCCACCAGCAGAGATCTTAGCTCCTACGAGCAGTACTTC,CATSRDLSSYEQYF
NA,TRBJ1-2,TRBV6-4,NA,13,TGTGCCAGCAGTGTCGAACATGGCTATGGCTACACCTTC,CASSVEHGYGYTF
NA,TRBJ2-7,TRBV7-2,NA,12,TGTGCCAGCAGCTTAGGGGGGGACGAGGAGTACTTC,CASSLGGDEEYF
NA,TRBJ1-2,TRBV27,NA,15,TGTGCCAGCAGCCGCCCCCGGGGGCCGAACTATGGCTACACCTTC,CASSRPRGPNYGYTF
NA,TRBJ1-5,TRBV5-1,TRBD1,15,TGCGCCAGCAGCTTGTCCACAGGGGGCTATCAGCCCCAGCATTTT,CASSLSTGGYQPQHF
NA,TRBJ2-3,TRBV27,NA,14,TGTGCCAGCAAGAAGCGGAGGGACACAGATACGCAGTATTTT,CASKKRRDTDTQYF
NA,TRBJ2-3,TRBV6-2/TRBV6-3,TRBD1,15,TGTGCCAGCAGCACCCGGGACAGGAGAAGAGATACGCAGTATTTT,CASSTRDRRRDTQYF
NA,TRBJ2-2,TRBV7-2,NA,14,TGTGCCAGCAGCTTAGGGGCGGACACCGGGGAGCTGTTTTTT,CASSLGADTGELFF
NA,TRBJ1-4,TRBV6-6,TRBD1,13,TGTGCCAGCAGTCGGGACAGGGGAGAAAAACTGTTTTTT,CASSRDRGEKLFF
once,TRBJ2-1,TRBV29-1,TRBD2,14,TGCAGCAATCGACTAGCGGGAGGGTACAATGAGCAGTTCTTC,CSNRLAGGYNEQFF
NA,TRBJ2-3,TRBV3-1,TRBD1,17,TGTGCCAGCAGCCAAGATTGGAGGACAGGGCCCGCAGATACGCAGTATTTT,CASSQDWRTGPADTQYF
NA,TRBJ2-1,TRBV20-1,TRBD2,18,TGCAGTGCTAGAGGAGGTCCCCCCCTAGCGGGACAGTACAATGAGCAGTTCTTC,CSARGGPPLAGQYNEQFF
NA,TRBJ2-7,TRBV18,NA,12,TGTGCCAGCTCACCAACAGGGTTCGAGCAGTACTTC,CASSPTGFEQYF
NA,TRBJ2-5,TRBV6-6,TRBD2,16,TGTGCCAGCAGGGGACGACTAGCGGGAGGGTCGGAGACCCAGTACTTC,CASRGRLAGGSETQYF
many,TRBJ2-7,TRBV11-1,NA,16,TGTGCCAGCACCACCGGGGAGACGGGATTACGGTACGAGCAGTACTTC,CASTTGETGLRYEQYF
NA,TRBJ2-1,TRBV7-9,TRBD1,18,TGTGCCAGCAGCTTGAGGGGACAGGGGGCGCGACTGGTCAATGAGCAGTTCTTC,CASSLRGQGARLVNEQFF
few,TRBJ2-1,TRBV6-5,NA,12,TGTGCCAGCAGGGGTTTGAACAATGAGCAGTTCTTC,CASRGLNNEQFF
NA,TRBJ2-1,TRBV7-9,TRBD1,15,TGTGCCAGCAGAGGGGACAGGGGGCTCGTGGAGACCCAGTTCTTC,CASRGDRGLVETQFF
few,TRBJ2-1,TRBV4-3,NA,20,TGCGCCAGCAGCCAAGATACGCCTTGGGAGTGGAGGGGCAACCACAATGAGCAGTTCTTC,CASSQDTPWEWRGNHNEQFF
NA,TRBJ1-6,TRBV14,NA,15,TGTGCCAGCAGCCAAGGGGATTTGATTTATTCACCCCTCCACTTT,CASSQGDLIYSPLHF
many,TRBJ2-5,TRBV5-1,NA,14,TGCGCCAGCAGCTTGAAAAGGGGGCAAGAGACCCAGTACTTC,CASSLKRGQETQYF
NA,TRBJ2-1,TRBV29-1,NA,15,TGCAGCGTTGAAGATTTTGGGGGCTCCTACAATGAGCAGTTCTTC,CSVEDFGGSYNEQFF
NA,TRBJ2-1,TRBV2,TRBD2,14,TGTGCCAGCACGTGGGAGGGCTCCTACAATGAGCAGTTCTTC,CASTWEGSYNEQFF
many,TRBJ2-7,TRBV19,NA,11,TGTGCACACAGGGAACTGCGAGAGCAGTACTTC,CAHRELREQYF
few,TRBJ2-2,TRBV7-2,NA,16,TGTGCCAGCAGCTTAGCGCTCGAGGGTTTGGCCGGGGAGCTGTTTTTT,CASSLALEGLAGELFF
NA,TRBJ2-7,TRBV10-3,NA,14,TGTGCCATTGGTAGTAGGGGAGAGGGGTACGAGCAGTACTTC,CAIGSRGEGYEQYF
NA,TRBJ2-5,TRBV6-2/TRBV6-3,TRBD2,17,TGTGCCAGCAGTTCGCCCCGGACTAGCGGGACCATTGTGACCCAGTACTTC,CASSSPRTSGTIVTQYF
few,TRBJ1-5,TRBV28,NA,14,TGTGCCAGCAGTTTTTCCGGGGGGGGACAGCCCCAGCATTTT,CASSFSGGGQPQHF
few,TRBJ2-7,TRBV20-1,NA,13,TGCAGTGCTAGTGGTGCAGGCGAAGGCGAGCAGTACTTC,CSASGAGEGEQYF
NA,TRBJ2-1,TRBV9,TRBD1,15,TGTGCCAGCAGCGTAGCGACAGGGGGCCTGTATGAGCAGTTCTTC,CASSVATGGLYEQFF
NA,TRBJ2-5,TRBV27,TRBD2,14,TGTGCCAGCAGCCCTAGCGGGAGTAGGGAGACCCAGTACTTC,CASSPSGSRETQYF
NA,TRBJ2-7,TRBV28,TRBD1,15,TGTGCCAGCAGTGGAACGGGACAGGGGAGATACGAGCAGTACTTC,CASSGTGQGRYEQYF
many,TRBJ2-4,TRBV7-2,TRBD2,15,TGTGCCAGCAGCTTAGCGCTAGCGGGTGGGGGCATTCAGTACTTC,CASSLALAGGGIQYF
NA,TRBJ2-7,TRBV21-1,NA,15,TGTGCCAGCAGCAAAGATGACAGCCCTACCGACGAGCAGTACTTC,CASSKDDSPTDEQYF
NA,TRBJ2-7,TRBV20-1,TRBD2,15,TGCAGTGCTAGAGATCGGACTAGCGAATCCTACGAGCAGTACTTC,CSARDRTSESYEQYF
NA,TRBJ2-1,TRBV11-2,NA,10,TGTGCCAGCAGCTCAACGGGACAGTTCTTC,CASSSTGQFF
NA,TRBJ2-1,TRBV20-1,TRBD2,14,TGCAGTGTTAGCGGGCGGGAGGGCTACAATGAGCAGTTCTTC,CSVSGREGYNEQFF
NA,TRBJ2-5,TRBV29-1,NA,15,TGCAGCGCCCATGTCCGCTCAAGCTGGGAAGAGACCCAGTACTTC,CSAHVRSSWEETQYF
NA,TRBJ2-7,TRBV4-1,TRBD1,17,TGCGCCAGCAGCCAAGATAGGGGACAGGCTAGGTCCTACGAGCAGTACTTC,CASSQDRGQARSYEQYF
many,TRBJ2-7,TRBV4-1,TRBD1,16,TGCGCCAGCAGCCAAGCTCCAGGGGGTAGAACCTACGAGCAGTACTTC,CASSQAPGGRTYEQYF
NA,TRBJ1-1,TRBV5-1,TRBD1,16,TGCGCTAGCAGCTGGCCCGGGGACAGGGGGCGAAGTGAAGCTTTCTTT,CASSWPGDRGRSEAFF
NA,TRBJ2-5,TRBV20-1,TRBD1,15,TGCAGTGCTAGCCCCCGGGACAGGGGGTTCAGTGAGCAGTACTTC,CSASPRDRGFSEQYF
many,TRBJ2-1,TRBV29-1,TRBD2,16,TGCAGCGTTGAAGGGACTAGCGGGTCCTCCTACAATGAGCAGTTCTTC,CSVEGTSGSSYNEQFF
many,TRBJ2-3,TRBV7-2,TRBD2,15,TGTGCCAGCAGTTTAGCGGGTATTGCAGCAGATACGCAGTATTTT,CASSLAGIAADTQYF
NA,TRBJ2-1,TRBV12-3/TRBV12-4,TRBD1,14,TGTGCCAGCAAAGACGGGACAGGGTCATTCGAGCAGTTCTTC,CASKDGTGSFEQFF